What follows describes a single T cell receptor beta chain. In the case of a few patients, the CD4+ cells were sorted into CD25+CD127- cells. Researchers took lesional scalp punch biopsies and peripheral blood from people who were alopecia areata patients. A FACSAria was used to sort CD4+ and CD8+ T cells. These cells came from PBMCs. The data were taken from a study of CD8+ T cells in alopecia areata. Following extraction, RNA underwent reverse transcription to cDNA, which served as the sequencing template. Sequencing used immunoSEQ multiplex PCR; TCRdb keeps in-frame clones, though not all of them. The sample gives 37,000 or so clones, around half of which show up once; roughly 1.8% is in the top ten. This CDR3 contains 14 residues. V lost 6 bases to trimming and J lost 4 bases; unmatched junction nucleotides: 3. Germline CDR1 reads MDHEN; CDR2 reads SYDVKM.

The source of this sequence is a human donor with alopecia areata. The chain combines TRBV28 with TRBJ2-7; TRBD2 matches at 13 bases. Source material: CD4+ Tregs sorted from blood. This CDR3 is CASRGLAGFYEQYF. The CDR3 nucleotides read TGTGCCAGCAGGGGACTAGCGGGATTTTACGAGCAGTACTTC.